This T cell receptor (beta chain) was obtained from a study of OX40 agonist ivuxolimab in advanced cancers. Study context: Participants, approximately 80% male, averaged roughly 55 years of age, ranging from about 23 to 90. Whole-study findings and limits: Among T cells, CD8+ cells averaged more expanded clones than CD4+ cells.

Concerning this clone: The antigen is unknown. The same CDR3 is also encoded by other DNA sequences in this sample.

Method: immunoSEQ multiplex PCR; TCRdb's copy keeps in-frame clones and lacks some. The sample lists more than 70,000 clones, 82% seen once, with 5% in the top ten. The germline CDR1 and CDR2 sequences are KGHSH and LQKENI. This CDR3 spans 12 amino acids. Trimming pared 3 bases from V and 1 base from J, leaving 3 bases between. This sequence originates from an adult with an advanced solid tumor such as melanoma, head and neck, liver or kidney cancer. Sequencing was performed on CD4+ or CD8+ T cells sorted from blood, taken in a trial of the OX40 agonist ivuxolimab. The chain employs TRBV18 and TRBJ2-5; D is undetermined. This CDR3 reads CASSPSQETQYF. The CDR3, as DNA: TGTGCCAGCTCACCTTCCCAAGAGACCCAGTACTTC.